This T cell receptor beta chain derives from a study of CD8 T cells in Susac syndrome. Germline lookup yields CDR1 LNHDA and CDR2 SQIVND (reference sequence). The germline V and J ends were trimmed by 6 bases and 0 bases, with 18 bases remaining between them. This CDR3 is 17 amino acids long. As controls, healthy donors matched for age and sex were used. Bulk CD8+ and CD4+ cells came from magnetic negative isolation; CD8+ TEMRA by FACS. With random hexamers, 0.5 to 1 ug RNA was reverse transcribed. The amplification used immunoSEQ multiplex PCR on TCR beta CDR3; it spanned 54 Vbeta and 13 Jbeta. One entry per CDR3 protein, called by TCRdb with MiXCR from the immunoSEQ multiplex PCR reads. The repertoire holds roughly 28,000 distinct CDR3 sequences, with 85% to 95% as singletons.

The rearrangement uses TRBV19 and TRBJ1-5, with a possible D match to TRBD1 (5 bases). The sequence was collected from a human donor in good health. Sequencing used CD8+ T cells from PBMCs. Here the CDR3 reads CASSRRGTDYSNQPQHF. The CDR3 DNA reads as TGTGCCAGTAGCAGGCGGGGGACTGATTATAGCAATCAGCCCCAGCATTTT.